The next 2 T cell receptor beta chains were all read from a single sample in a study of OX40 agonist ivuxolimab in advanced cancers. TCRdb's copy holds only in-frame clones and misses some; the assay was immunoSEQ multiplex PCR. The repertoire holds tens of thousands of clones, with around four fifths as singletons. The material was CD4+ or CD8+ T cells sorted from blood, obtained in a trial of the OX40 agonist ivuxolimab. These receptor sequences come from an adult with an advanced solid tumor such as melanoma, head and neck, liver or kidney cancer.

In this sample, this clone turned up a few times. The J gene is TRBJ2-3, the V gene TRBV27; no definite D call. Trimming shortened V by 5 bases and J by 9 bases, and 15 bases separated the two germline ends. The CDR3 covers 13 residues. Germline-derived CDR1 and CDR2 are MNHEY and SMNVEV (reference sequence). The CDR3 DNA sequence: TGTGCCAGCAGTCCCTATTTCGAATTAACGCAGTATTTT. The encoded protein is CASSPYFELTQYF.

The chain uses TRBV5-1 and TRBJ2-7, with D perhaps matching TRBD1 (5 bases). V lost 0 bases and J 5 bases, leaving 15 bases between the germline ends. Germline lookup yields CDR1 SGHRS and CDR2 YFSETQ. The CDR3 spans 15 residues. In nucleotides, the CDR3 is TGCGCCAGCAGCTTGGCCGGCCAAGGGGCGGACGAGCAGTACTTC. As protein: CASSLAGQGADEQYF.